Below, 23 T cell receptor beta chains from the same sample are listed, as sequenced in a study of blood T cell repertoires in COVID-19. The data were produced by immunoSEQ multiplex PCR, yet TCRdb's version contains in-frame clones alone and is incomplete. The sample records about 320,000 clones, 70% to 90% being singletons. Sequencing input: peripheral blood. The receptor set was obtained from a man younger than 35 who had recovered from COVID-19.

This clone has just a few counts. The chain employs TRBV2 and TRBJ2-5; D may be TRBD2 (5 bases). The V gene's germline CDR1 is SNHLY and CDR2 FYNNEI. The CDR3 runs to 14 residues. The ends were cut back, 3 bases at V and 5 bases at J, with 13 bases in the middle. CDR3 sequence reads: CASSDVLAWETQYF. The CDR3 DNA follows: TGTGCCAGCAGTGACGTCCTAGCATGGGAGACCCAGTACTTC. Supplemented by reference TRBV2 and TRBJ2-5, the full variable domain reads EPEVTQTPSHQVTQMGQEVILRCVPISNHLYFYWYRQILGQKVEFLVSFYNNEISEKSEIFDDQFSVERPDGSNFTLKIRSTKLEDSAMYFCASSDVLAWETQYFGPGTRLLVL.

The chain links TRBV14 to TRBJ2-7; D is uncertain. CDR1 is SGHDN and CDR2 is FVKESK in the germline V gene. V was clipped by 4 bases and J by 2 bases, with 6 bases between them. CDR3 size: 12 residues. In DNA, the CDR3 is TGTGCCAGCAGCCCGGGTGCCTACGAGCAGTACTTC. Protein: CASSPGAYEQYF.

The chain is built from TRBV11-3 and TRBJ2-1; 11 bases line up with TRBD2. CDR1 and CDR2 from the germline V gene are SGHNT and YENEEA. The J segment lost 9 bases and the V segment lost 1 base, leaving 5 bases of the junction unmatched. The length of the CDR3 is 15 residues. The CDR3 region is CASSLGLAGRIEQFF. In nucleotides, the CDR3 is TGTGCCAGCAGCTTAGGACTAGCGGGACGGATTGAGCAGTTCTTC.

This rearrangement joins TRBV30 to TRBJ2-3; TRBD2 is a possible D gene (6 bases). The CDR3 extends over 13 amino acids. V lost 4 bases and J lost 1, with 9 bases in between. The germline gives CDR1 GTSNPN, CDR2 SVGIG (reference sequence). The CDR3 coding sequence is TGTGCCTGGACGTGGGGGGGCACAGATACGCAGTATTTT. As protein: CAWTWGGTDTQYF.

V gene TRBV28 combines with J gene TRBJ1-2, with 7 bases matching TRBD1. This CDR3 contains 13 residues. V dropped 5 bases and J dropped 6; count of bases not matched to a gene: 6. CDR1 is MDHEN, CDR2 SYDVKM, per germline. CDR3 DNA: TGTGCCAGCAGTACGACAGGGTTGGATGGCTACACCTTC. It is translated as CASSTTGLDGYTF.

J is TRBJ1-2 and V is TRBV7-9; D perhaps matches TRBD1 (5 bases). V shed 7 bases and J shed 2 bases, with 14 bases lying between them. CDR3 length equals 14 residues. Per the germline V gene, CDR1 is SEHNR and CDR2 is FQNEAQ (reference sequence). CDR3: CASTSWGVNYGYTF. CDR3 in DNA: TGTGCCAGCACCTCCTGGGGGGTCAACTATGGCTACACCTTC.

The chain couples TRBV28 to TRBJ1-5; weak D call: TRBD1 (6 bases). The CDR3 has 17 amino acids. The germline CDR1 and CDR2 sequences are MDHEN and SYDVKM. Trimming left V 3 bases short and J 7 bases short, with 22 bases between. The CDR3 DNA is TGTGCCAGCAGTTTCCTAATGGGCAGGGGTTGGGAACAGCCCCAGCATTTT. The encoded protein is CASSFLMGRGWEQPQHF.

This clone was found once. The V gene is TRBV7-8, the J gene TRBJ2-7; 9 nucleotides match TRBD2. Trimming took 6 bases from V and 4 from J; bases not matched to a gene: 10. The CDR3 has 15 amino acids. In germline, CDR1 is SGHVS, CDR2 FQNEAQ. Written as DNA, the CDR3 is TGTGCCAGCAGTTCAGGGGCTAGCGGGACGTACGAGCAGTACTTC. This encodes CASSSGASGTYEQYF.

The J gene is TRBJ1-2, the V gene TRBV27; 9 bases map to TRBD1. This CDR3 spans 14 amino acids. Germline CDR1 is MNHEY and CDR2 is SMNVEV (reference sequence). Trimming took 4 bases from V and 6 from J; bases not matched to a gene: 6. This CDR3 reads CASSYRTGADGYTF. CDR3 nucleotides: TGTGCCAGCAGTTACCGGACAGGGGCGGATGGCTACACCTTC.

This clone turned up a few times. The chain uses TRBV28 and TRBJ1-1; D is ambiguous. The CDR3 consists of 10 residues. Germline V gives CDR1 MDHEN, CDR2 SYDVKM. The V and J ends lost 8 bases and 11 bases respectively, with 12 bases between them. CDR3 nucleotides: TGTGCCAGCGGCATAGGAGGGGCTTTCTTT. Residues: CASGIGGAFF.

The CDR3 bases are TGTGCCAGCAGCGCAAACCATGGACTAGCGGGAGGGTGGAGCTACGAGCAGTACTTC. It is translated as CASSANHGLAGGWSYEQYF. The rearrangement links TRBV14 to TRBJ2-7; 15 bases map to TRBD2. Germline CDR1 SGHDN, CDR2 FVKESK. V lost 5 bases, J lost 3 bases, and 14 bases stayed unmatched. This CDR3 region has 19 residues.

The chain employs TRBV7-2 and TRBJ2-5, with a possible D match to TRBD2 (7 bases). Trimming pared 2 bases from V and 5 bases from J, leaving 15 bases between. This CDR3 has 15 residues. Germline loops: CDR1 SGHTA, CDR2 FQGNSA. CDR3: CASSLQTGGLETQYF. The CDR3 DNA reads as TGTGCCAGCAGCTTACAGACCGGGGGGCTCGAGACCCAGTACTTC.

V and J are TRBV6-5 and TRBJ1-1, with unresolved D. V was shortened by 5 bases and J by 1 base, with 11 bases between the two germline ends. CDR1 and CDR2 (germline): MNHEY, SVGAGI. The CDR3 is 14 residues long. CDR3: CASSPAGWNTEAFF. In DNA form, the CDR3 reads TGTGCCAGCAGTCCCGCGGGGTGGAACACTGAAGCTTTCTTT.

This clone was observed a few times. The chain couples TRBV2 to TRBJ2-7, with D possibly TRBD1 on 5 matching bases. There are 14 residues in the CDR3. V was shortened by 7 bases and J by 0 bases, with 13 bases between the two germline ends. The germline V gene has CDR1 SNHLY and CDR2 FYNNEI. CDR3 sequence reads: CASNSQEPSYEQYF. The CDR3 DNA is TGTGCCAGCAACTCACAGGAGCCCTCCTACGAGCAGTACTTC.

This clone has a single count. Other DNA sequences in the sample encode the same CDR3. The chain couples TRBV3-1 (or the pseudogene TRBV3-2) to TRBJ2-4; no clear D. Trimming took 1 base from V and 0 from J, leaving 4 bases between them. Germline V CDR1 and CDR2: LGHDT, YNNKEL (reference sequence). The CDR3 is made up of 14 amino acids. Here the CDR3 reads CASSQAGAKNIQYF. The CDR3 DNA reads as TGTGCCAGCAGCCAAGCGGGAGCCAAAAACATTCAGTACTTC.

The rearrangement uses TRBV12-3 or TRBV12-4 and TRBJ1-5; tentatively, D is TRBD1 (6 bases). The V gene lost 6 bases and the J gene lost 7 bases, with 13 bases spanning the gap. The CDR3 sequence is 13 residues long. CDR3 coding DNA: TGTGCCAGCAGCCCGACAGGTGGGCAGCCCCAGCATTTT. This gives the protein CASSPTGGQPQHF.

The CDR3 sequence: CASSYPKGVVSPLHF. Here the CDR3 DNA reads TGTGCCAGCAGTTACCCCAAGGGGGTGGTTTCACCCCTCCACTTT. The rearrangement joins TRBV6-6 to TRBJ1-6, with D possibly matching TRBD1 (6 bases). Germline loops: CDR1 MNHNY, CDR2 SVGAGI (reference sequence). V lost 2 bases to trimming and J lost 9 bases, with 14 bases between them. CDR3 length: 15 residues.

CDR3 DNA sequence: TGTGCCAGCAGTTACTCGACCGCCGGGACAGCCTACGAGCAGTACTTC. It specifies CASSYSTAGTAYEQYF. The chain has TRBV6-5 and TRBJ2-7, with TRBD1 matching 7 bases. J gave up 2 bases and V 0 bases, and 7 bases lay outside the gene matches. Germline loops: CDR1 MNHEY, CDR2 SVGAGI. This CDR3 is built from 16 residues.

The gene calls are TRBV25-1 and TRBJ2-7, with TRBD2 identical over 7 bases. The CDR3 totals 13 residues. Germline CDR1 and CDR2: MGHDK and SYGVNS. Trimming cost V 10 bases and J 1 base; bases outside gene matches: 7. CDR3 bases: TGTGCCACCCTCCGGGGGGAGTCCTACGAGCAGTACTTC. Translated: CATLRGESYEQYF.

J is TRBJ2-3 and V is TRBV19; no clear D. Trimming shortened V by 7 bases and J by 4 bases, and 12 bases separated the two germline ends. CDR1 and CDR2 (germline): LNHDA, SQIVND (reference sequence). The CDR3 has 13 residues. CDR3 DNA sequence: TGTGCCAGTATGGATTTAGAGGCAGATACGCAGTATTTT. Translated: CASMDLEADTQYF.

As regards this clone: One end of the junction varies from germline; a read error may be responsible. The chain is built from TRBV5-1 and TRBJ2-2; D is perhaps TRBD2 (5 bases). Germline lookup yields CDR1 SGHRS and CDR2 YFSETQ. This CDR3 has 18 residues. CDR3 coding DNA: TGCGCCAGCACCTTGAGACTCCTCTCCCGGGGGAACACCGGGGAGCTGTTTTTT. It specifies CASTLRLLSRGNTGELFF.

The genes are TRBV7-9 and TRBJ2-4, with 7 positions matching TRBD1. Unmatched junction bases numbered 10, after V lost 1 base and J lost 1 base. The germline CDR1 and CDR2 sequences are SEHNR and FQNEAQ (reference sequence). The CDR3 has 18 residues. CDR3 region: CASSLGTGVSRAKNIQYF. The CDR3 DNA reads TGTGCCAGCAGCTTAGGCACAGGGGTCAGTAGGGCCAAAAACATTCAGTACTTC. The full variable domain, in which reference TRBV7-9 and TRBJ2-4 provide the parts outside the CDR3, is DTGVSQNPRHKITKRGQNVTFRCDPISEHNRLYWYRQTLGQGPEFLTYFQNEAQLEKSRLLSDRFSAERPKGSFSTLEIQRTEQGDSAMYLCASSLGTGVSRAKNIQYFGAGTRLSVL.

The CDR3 DNA follows: TGCGCCAGCAGTCTTGTGGACAAGCTCCACAATGAGCAGTTCTTC. It is translated as CASSLVDKLHNEQFF. This rearrangement joins TRBV4-1 to TRBJ2-1; perhaps TRBD1 as D (5 bases). CDR1 and CDR2 from the germline V gene are MGHRA and YSYEKL. The germline V and J ends were trimmed by 6 bases and 5 bases, with 17 bases remaining between them. This CDR3 comprises 15 residues.